This T cell receptor beta chain originates from a study of CD8 T cells in Susac syndrome. Random hexamers primed reverse transcription of 0.5 to 1 ug RNA. Multiplex immunoSEQ PCR targeted 54 Vbeta and 13 Jbeta TCR beta segments. TCRdb processed the immunoSEQ multiplex PCR reads anew with MiXCR; each CDR3 protein has one entry. The sample yields about 200,000 distinct CDR3 sequences, approximately 95% seen once. Sequencing of TCR beta was performed on blood CD8+ and CD4+ T cells. Age- and sex-matched healthy donors served as the control group. FACS was used to enrich TEMRA cells, whereas the CD8+ and CD4+ T cells were obtained by negative isolation. This sequence was found in a human donor in good health. Sequencing was done on a sample of CD4+ T cells from PBMCs.

The CDR3, as DNA: TGTGCCGTTGGGGGAGATACGCAGTATTTT. Translated, it gives CAVGGDTQYF. The J gene is TRBJ2-3, the V gene TRBV10-3; D may correspond to TRBD1 or TRBD2 (5 bases each). CDR1 ENHRY and CDR2 SYGVKD come from the germline V gene. The CDR3 contains 10 residues. V lost 11 bases and J 5 bases, leaving 8 bases between the germline ends.